This paragraph covers one TCR beta chain sequence. Clones were read by immunoSEQ multiplex PCR, and TCRdb kept only the in-frame ones, dropping some. The sample lists about 190,000 clones, around 87% occurring once. This sample stems from a study of blood T cell repertoires in COVID-19. Study in general: The origin of the acute and convalescent COVID-19 samples was the United States, Italy and Spain.

The germline V gene encodes CDR1 SGDLS and CDR2 YYNGEE. The CDR3 extends over 14 amino acids. V gave up 2 bases and J gave up 2 bases, with 9 bases separating them. V gene TRBV9 combines with J gene TRBJ2-3; TRBD2 is a possible D gene (5 bases). Sequenced material: peripheral blood. This receptor was obtained from a man aged 35 to 55 with active or convalescent COVID-19. The CDR3 nucleotides read TGTGCCAGCAGCGTTACTAGAACCACAGATACGCAGTATTTT. Amino acid sequence: CASSVTRTTDTQYF.